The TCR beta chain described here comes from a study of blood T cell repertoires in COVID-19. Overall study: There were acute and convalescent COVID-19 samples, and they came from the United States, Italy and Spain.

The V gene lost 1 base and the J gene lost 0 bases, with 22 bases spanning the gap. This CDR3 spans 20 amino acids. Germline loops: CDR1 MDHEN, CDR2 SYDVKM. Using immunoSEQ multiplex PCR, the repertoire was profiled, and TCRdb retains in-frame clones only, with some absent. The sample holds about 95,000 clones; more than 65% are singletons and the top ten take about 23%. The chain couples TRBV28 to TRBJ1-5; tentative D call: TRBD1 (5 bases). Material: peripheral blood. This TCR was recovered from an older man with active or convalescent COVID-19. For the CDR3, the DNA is TGTGCCAGCAGTTTATCTTCTGCGTCGGGGGACGTGCATAGCAATCAGCCCCAGCATTTT. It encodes CASSLSSASGDVHSNQPQHF. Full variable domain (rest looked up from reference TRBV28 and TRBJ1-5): DVKVTQSSRYLVKRTGEKVFLECVQDMDHENMFWYRQDPGLGLRLIYFSYDVKMKEKGDIPEGYSVSREKKERFSLILESASTNQTSMYLCASSLSSASGDVHSNQPQHFGDGTRLSIL.